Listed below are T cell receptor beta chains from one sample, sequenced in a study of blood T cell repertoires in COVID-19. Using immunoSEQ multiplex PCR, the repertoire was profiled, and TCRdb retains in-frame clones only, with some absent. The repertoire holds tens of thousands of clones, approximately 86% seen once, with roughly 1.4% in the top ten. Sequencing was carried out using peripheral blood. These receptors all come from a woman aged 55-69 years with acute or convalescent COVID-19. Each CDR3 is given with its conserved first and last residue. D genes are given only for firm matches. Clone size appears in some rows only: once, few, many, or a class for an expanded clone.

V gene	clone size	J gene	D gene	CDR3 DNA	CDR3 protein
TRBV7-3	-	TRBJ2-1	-	TGTGCCAGCAGCTTAAGCCAGGGCGCCTACAATGAGCAGTTCTTC	CASSLSQGAYNEQFF
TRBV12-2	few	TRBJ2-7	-	TGTGCAAGTCGCCCCTTTCAGGGGGCCATTATAATTTCCTACGAGCAGTACTTC	CASRPFQGAIIISYEQYF
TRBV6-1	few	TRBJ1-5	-	TGTGCCAGCAGTGACCGCCAGGGTTACAATCAGCCCCAGCATTTT	CASSDRQGYNQPQHF
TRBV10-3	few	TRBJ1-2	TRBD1	TGTGCCATCAGTGCTACGACAGGGCGAGCTAACTATGGCTACACCTTC	CAISATTGRANYGYTF
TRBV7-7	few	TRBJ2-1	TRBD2	TGTGCTAGCAGCTTGACTAGCGGGGTAAACAATGAGCAGTTCTTC	CASSLTSGVNNEQFF
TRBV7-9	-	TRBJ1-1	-	TGTGCCAGCAGCTTACCCGACGCTACGGGGGAAGCTTTCTTT	CASSLPDATGEAFF
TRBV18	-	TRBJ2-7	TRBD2	TGTGCCAGCTCACTAAGGTCCACTAGCGGGAGTTTCTCCTACGAGCAGTACTTC	CASSLRSTSGSFSYEQYF
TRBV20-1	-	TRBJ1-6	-	TGCAGTGCTAGTGGAGCATCTGTTGATAATTCACCCCTCCACTTT	CSASGASVDNSPLHF
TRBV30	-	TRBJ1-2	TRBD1	TGTGCCTGGAGGGATACAGGGGGGCCCCAGGGTGGCTACACCTTC	CAWRDTGGPQGGYTF
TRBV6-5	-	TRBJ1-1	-	TGTGCCAGCAGTTACCCGGGAGCTGAAGCTTTCTTT	CASSYPGAEAFF
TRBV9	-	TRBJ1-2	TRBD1	TGTGCCAGCAGCGTCTCCGGGACAGGGGGCGGAATTAACTATGGCTACACCTTC	CASSVSGTGGGINYGYTF
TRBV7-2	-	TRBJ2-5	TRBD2	TGTGCCAGCAGTCATCCGACTAGCCTGAACCAGTACTTC	CASSHPTSLNQYF
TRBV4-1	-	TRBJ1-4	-	TGCGCCAGCAGCCAAGCACAGGGTGAAAAACTGTTTTTT	CASSQAQGEKLFF
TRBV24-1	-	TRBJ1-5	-	TGTGCCACCAGTGATAGGCAGGCCAATCAGCCCCAGCATTTT	CATSDRQANQPQHF
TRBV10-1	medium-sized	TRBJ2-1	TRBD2	TGCGCCAGCAGGAGAGGGGGAGCGGGGGATGAGCAGTTCTTC	CASRRGGAGDEQFF
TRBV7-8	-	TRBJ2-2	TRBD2	TGTGCCAGCAGCTTACCTAGCGGGAGTACCGTCGGGGAGCTGTTTTTT	CASSLPSGSTVGELFF
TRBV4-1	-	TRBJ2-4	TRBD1	TGCGCCAGCAGCCGGACAGGGGAAGCCAAAAACATTCAGTACTTC	CASSRTGEAKNIQYF
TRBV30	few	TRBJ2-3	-	TGTGCCTGGAGTGTGGGAGTTAATACAGATACGCAGTATTTT	CAWSVGVNTDTQYF
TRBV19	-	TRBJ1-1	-	TGTGCCAGTAGTATAGAGGACGAGGGGAACACTGAAGCTTTCTTT	CASSIEDEGNTEAFF
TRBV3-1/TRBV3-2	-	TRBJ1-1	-	TGTGCCAGCAGCCAACGGGGCGGGAGAGAAGCTTTCTTT	CASSQRGGREAFF
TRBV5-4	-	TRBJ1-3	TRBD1	TGTGCCAGCAGCCAGGGACAGGGGGCATCTGGAAACACCATATATTTT	CASSQGQGASGNTIYF
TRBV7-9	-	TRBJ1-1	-	TGTGCCAGCAGCTTAATCGGAGGCAGGAAGATGAACACTGAAGCTTTCTTT	CASSLIGGRKMNTEAFF
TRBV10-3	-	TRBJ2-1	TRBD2	TGTGCCATCAGTGAGTCGGGACTAGCGGGAGGCGATTCCAATGAGCAGTTCTTC	CAISESGLAGGDSNEQFF
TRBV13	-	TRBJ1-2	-	TGTGCCAGCAGCTTAGGTAGGGGACTCAATGGCTACACCTTC	CASSLGRGLNGYTF
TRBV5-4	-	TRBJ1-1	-	TGTGCCAGCAGCATTATGAACACTGAAGCTTTCTTT	CASSIMNTEAFF
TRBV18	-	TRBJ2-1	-	TGTGCCAGCTCACAGTCGGCAGGAGGGCTAGGGACCTACAATGAGCAGTTCTTC	CASSQSAGGLGTYNEQFF
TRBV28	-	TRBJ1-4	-	TGTGCCAGCAGTTTAGTACAGGGAAGTGAAAAACTGTTTTTT	CASSLVQGSEKLFF
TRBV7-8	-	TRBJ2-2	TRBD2	TGTGCCAGCAGCTTAGTTTCGGGTATACTAGCGGGTTATTTTAATTTGGGGGAGCTGTTTTTT	CASSLVSGILAGYFNLGELFF
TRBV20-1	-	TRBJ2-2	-	TGCAGTGCTAGTAAGGCGGATAGGGGAATCACCGGGGAGCTGTTTTTT	CSASKADRGITGELFF
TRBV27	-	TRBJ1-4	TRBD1	TGTGCCAGCAGCGATACAGGGGGCCGGGGGGAAAAACTGTTTTTT	CASSDTGGRGEKLFF
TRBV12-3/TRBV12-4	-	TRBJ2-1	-	TGTGCCAGCAGTTCTGTCCGTGAGCAGTTCTTC	CASSSVREQFF
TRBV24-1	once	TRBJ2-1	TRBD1	TGTGCCACCAGTCTTGGGGGCAGGGGGATTGATGAGCAGTTCTTC	CATSLGGRGIDEQFF
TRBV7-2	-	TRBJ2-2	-	TGTGCCAGCAGCACGACACCGCGGGGTAACACCGGGGAGCTGTTTTTT	CASSTTPRGNTGELFF
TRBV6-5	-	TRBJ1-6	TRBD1	TGTGCCACCCAACAGGGGAGGAATTCACCCCTCCACTTT	CATQQGRNSPLHF
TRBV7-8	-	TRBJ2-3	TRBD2	TGTGCCAGCAGCCATCGACTAGCGGGGATTAAAGATACGCAGTATTTT	CASSHRLAGIKDTQYF
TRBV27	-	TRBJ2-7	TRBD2	TGTGCCAGCCAGTTAGCGGGGGGGCACTACGAGCAGTACTTC	CASQLAGGHYEQYF
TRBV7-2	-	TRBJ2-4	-	TGTGCCAGCAGCTTTCGGACAGCCCAGTACTTC	CASSFRTAQYF
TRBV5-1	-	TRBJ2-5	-	TGCGCCAGCAGCTTGGGTCCCTCTGAGGAGACCCAGTACTTC	CASSLGPSEETQYF
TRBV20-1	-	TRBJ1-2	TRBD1	TGCAGTGCTAGTGATTTGGGACAGTTCCTATATGGCTACACCTTC	CSASDLGQFLYGYTF
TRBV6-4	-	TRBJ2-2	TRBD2	TGTGCCCGCGGGGGGGGCAGGGCGGTCATCGGGGAGCTGTTTTTT	CARGGGRAVIGELFF
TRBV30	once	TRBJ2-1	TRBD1	TGTGCCTGGAGTGCCGGACAGGTCAACCACAATGAGCAGTTCTTC	CAWSAGQVNHNEQFF
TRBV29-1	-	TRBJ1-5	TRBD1	TGCAGCGTTGAAGCCCCCCCCGGGACAGGGGTTTCCGGCAATCAGCCCCAGCATTTT	CSVEAPPGTGVSGNQPQHF
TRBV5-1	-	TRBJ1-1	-	TGCGCCAGCAGCATAGGCATGCCCGGGGGCACTGAAGCTTTCTTT	CASSIGMPGGTEAFF
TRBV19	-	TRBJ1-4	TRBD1	TGTGCCAGTAGTTCACGCCCGGGACAGGCTAATGAAAAACTGTTTTTT	CASSSRPGQANEKLFF
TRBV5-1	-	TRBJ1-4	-	TGCGCCAGCAGCCCCTATCGGGGTGAAAAACTGTTTTTT	CASSPYRGEKLFF
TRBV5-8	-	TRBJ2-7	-	TGTGCCAGCAGCCGGGGTGTGACCTACGAGCAGTACTTC	CASSRGVTYEQYF
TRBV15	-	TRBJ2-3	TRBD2	TGTGCCACCAGCAGAGATCGGACGGGGGGGCCAGATACGCAGTATTTT	CATSRDRTGGPDTQYF
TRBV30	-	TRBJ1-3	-	TGTGCCTGGAGCCTCCAGGGAGGTGGAAACACCATATATTTT	CAWSLQGGGNTIYF
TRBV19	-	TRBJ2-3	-	TGTGCCAGTAGTATCGACAGGCTTACCACAGATACGCAGTATTTT	CASSIDRLTTDTQYF
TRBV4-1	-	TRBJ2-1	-	TGCGCCAGCAGCCAAGAAGGGGAGGTAGCAGAGCAGTTCTTC	CASSQEGEVAEQFF
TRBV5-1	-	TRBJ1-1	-	TGCGCCAGCAGCTTGACGGTGAACACTGAAGCTTTCTTT	CASSLTVNTEAFF
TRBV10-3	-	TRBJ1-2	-	TGTGCCATCAGTGATCCCCCAGGGGGCTACACCTTC	CAISDPPGGYTF
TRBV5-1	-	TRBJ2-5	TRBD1	TGCGCCAGCAGCTTGGACGGCAGGGGGCCAGAGGAGACCCAGTACTTC	CASSLDGRGPEETQYF
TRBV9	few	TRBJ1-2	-	TGTGCCAGCAGCGTTATCCCTACAGCAAACTATGGCTACACCTTC	CASSVIPTANYGYTF
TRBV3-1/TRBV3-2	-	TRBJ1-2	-	TGTGCCAGCAGCCAAGTGACTCTTTATGGCTACACCTTC	CASSQVTLYGYTF
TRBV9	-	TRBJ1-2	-	TGTGCCAGCAGCGTAGCACCCCAGGGGAGCGATGGCTACACCTTC	CASSVAPQGSDGYTF
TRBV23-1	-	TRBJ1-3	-	TGCGCCAGCGCCGGGTGGGGCAAGAAAAACTATACCTCTGGAAACACCATATATTTT	CASAGWGKKNYTSGNTIYF